Below are 2 T cell receptor beta chains sequenced from a single sample in a study of beta chain features in type 1 diabetes. TCRB transcripts that were expressed got sequenced, as all of the isolated RNA had been reverse transcribed. Only in-frame clones appear in the TCRdb table, and some are missing; sequencing was by immunoSEQ multiplex PCR. In the table there are some 500,000 clones, 11% of which are singletons. The material sequenced was naive CD4+ T cells from blood. The receptors derive from a woman aged 18-35 years in good health.

Regarding this clone: A much larger clone lies a single base off, so this may be a read error. V and J are TRBV7-3 and TRBJ2-3; 9 bases are shared with TRBD2. J lost 1 base, V lost 5 bases, and 1 base had no gene match. The CDR3 totals 14 residues. Per the germline V gene, CDR1 is SGHTA and CDR2 is FQGTGA. The CDR3 protein is CASSKRGGTDTQYF. CDR3 bases: TGTGCCAGCAGCAAGCGGGGGGGCACAGATACGCAGTATTTT.

This clone was seen more than once but under ten times. Being one base from a much bigger clone, this may be a read error. This rearrangement joins TRBV7-3 to TRBJ2-5; no firm D call. Germline assignment: CDR1 SGHTA and CDR2 FQGTGA. The CDR3 is made up of 11 amino acids. V lost 1 base to trimming and J lost 3 bases, with 0 bases between them. In nucleotides, the CDR3 is TGTGCCAGCAGCTTAAAAGAGACCCAGTACTTC. Its translation: CASSLKETQYF.